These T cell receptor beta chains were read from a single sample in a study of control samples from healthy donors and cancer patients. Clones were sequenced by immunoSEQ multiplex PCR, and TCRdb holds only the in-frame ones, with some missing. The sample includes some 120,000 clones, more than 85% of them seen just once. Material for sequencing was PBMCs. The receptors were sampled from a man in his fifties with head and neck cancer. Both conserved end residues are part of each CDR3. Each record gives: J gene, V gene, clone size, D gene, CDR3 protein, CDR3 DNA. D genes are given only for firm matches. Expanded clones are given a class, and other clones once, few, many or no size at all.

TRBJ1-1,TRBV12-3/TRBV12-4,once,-,CASSTTSNTEAFF,TGTGCCAGCAGTACTACATCGAACACTGAAGCTTTCTTT
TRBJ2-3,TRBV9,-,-,CASSVEGGTSTDTQYF,TGTGCCAGCAGCGTAGAGGGGGGGACTAGCACAGATACGCAGTATTTT
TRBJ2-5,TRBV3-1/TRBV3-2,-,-,CASSQGFWRPQETQYF,TGTGCCAGCAGCCAAGGGTTTTGGCGACCCCAAGAGACCCAGTACTTC
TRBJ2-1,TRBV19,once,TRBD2,CASSFLAGGGLNEQFF,TGTGCCAGTAGTTTTCTAGCGGGGGGTGGTCTAAATGAGCAGTTCTTC
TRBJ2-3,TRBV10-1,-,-,CASSRQTTDTQYF,TGCGCCAGCAGCCGCCAGACCACAGATACGCAGTATTTT
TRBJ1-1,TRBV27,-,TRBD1,CASSSRQGGTFF,TGTGCCAGCAGTTCACGACAGGGAGGGACTTTCTTT
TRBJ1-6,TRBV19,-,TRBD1,CASRQGSGSPPHF,TGTGCCAGCCGACAGGGCTCAGGGTCACCCCCCCACTTT
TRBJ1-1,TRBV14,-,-,CASAPVGLNTEAFF,TGTGCCAGCGCTCCCGTGGGCCTGAACACTGAAGCTTTCTTT
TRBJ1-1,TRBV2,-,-,CASSVGLNTEAFF,TGTGCCAGCAGTGTTGGACTGAACACTGAAGCTTTCTTT
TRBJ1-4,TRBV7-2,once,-,CASSLEAAGRGEKLFF,TGTGCCAGCAGCTTGGAGGCGGCAGGGCGGGGTGAAAAACTGTTTTTT
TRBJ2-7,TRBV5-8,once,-,CASPRLGSSYEQYF,TGTGCCAGCCCACGGTTAGGGAGCTCCTACGAGCAGTACTTC
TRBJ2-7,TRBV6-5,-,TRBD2,CASELAGVNYEQYF,TGTGCCAGCGAACTAGCGGGGGTTAACTACGAGCAGTACTTC
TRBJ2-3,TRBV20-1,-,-,CSASRQDTQYF,TGCAGTGCTAGCCGCCAGGATACGCAGTATTTT
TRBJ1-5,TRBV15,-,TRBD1,CATSRAPTGTHQPQHF,TGTGCCACCAGCAGAGCCCCGACAGGGACACATCAGCCCCAGCATTTT
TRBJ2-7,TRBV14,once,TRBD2,CASSQDSSGTASYEQYF,TGTGCCAGCAGCCAAGATTCTAGCGGGACAGCTTCCTACGAGCAGTACTTC
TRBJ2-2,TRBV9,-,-,CASTVYRVGDGELFF,TGTGCCAGCACCGTATACAGGGTGGGGGACGGGGAGCTGTTTTTT
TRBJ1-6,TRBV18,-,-,CASSRTAASSYNSPLHF,TGTGCCAGCTCACGTACTGCTGCGAGCTCCTATAATTCACCCCTCCACTTT
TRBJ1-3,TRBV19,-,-,CASSSGTNSGNTIYF,TGTGCCAGTAGCAGCGGGACAAACTCTGGAAACACCATATATTTT
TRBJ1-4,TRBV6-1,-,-,CASSEAPGGLGEKLFF,TGTGCCAGCAGTGAAGCGCCCGGGGGGCTTGGGGAAAAACTGTTTTTT
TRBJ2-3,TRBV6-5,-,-,CASGRQVSTDTQYF,TGTGCCAGTGGAAGACAGGTTAGCACAGATACGCAGTATTTT
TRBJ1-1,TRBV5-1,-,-,CASSPGPGPQNTEAFF,TGCGCCAGCAGCCCCGGACCGGGACCTCAGAACACTGAAGCTTTCTTT
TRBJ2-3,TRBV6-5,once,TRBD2,CASTPGGVLVHTQYF,TGTGCCAGCACACCGGGGGGGGTCCTCGTTCATACGCAGTATTTT
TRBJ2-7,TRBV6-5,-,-,CASSYTSGPNYEQYF,TGTGCCAGCAGTTACACTTCGGGTCCGAACTACGAGCAGTACTTC
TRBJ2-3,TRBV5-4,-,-,CASSLEPIRLDTQYF,TGTGCCAGCAGCTTGGAACCAATCCGTCTAGATACGCAGTATTTT
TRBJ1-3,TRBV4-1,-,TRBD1,CASSPYRGENTIYF,TGCGCCAGCAGCCCGTACAGGGGGGAAAACACCATATATTTT
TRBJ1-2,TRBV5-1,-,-,CASSLTGPDGYTF,TGCGCCAGCAGCTTGACAGGGCCGGATGGCTACACCTTC
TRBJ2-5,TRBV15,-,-,CATRGYQETQYF,TGTGCCACCAGGGGGTACCAAGAGACCCAGTACTTC
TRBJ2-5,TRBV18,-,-,CASSSYQETQYF,TGTGCCAGCTCCTCGTACCAAGAGACCCAGTACTTC
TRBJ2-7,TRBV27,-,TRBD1,CASSYYRGQPSYEQYF,TGTGCCAGCAGTTACTACAGGGGGCAACCCTCCTACGAGCAGTACTTC
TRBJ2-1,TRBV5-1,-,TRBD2,CASSLAGGDYNEQFF,TGCGCCAGCAGCTTGGCTGGGGGGGACTACAATGAGCAGTTCTTC
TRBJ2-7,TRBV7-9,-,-,CASSLGAGRYEQYF,TGTGCCAGCAGCTTAGGTGCGGGTCGCTACGAGCAGTACTTC
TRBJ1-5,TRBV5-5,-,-,CASSLGYFRQPQHF,TGTGCCAGCAGCTTGGGGTATTTCCGTCAGCCCCAGCATTTT
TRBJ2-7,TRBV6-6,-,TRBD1,CASSYSTGRRYEQYF,TGTGCCAGCAGTTACTCGACAGGGAGAAGATACGAGCAGTACTTC
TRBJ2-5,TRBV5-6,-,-,CASSSLYNAGTQYF,TGTGCCAGCAGCTCCCTTTACAACGCAGGGACCCAGTACTTC
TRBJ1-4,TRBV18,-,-,CASSVTWGEKLFF,TGTGCCAGCTCGGTGACATGGGGTGAAAAACTGTTTTTT
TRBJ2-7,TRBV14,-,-,CASSQDPFYEQYF,TGTGCCAGCAGCCAAGACCCCTTCTACGAGCAGTACTTC
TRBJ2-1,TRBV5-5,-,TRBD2,CASSFHDGGGGAGNEQFF,TGTGCCAGCAGCTTTCACGACGGAGGCGGGGGGGCTGGAAATGAGCAGTTCTTC
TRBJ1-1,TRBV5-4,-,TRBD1,CASSSPARTGFTEAFF,TGTGCCAGCAGCTCACCCGCCCGGACAGGGTTCACTGAAGCTTTCTTT
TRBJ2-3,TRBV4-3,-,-,CASSQESTDTQYF,TGCGCCAGCAGCCAAGAGAGCACAGATACGCAGTATTTT
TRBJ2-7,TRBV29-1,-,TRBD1,CSVEDEGQGAVYEQYF,TGCAGCGTTGAAGACGAGGGACAGGGGGCTGTCTACGAGCAGTACTTC
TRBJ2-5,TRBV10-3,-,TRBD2,CAISSLGRGGQETQYF,TGTGCCATCAGTTCCCTTGGGCGGGGGGGCCAAGAGACCCAGTACTTC
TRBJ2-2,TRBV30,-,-,CAWGSTGELFF,TGTGCCTGGGGGAGCACCGGGGAGCTGTTTTTT
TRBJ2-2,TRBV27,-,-,CASSLSRGAGELFF,TGTGCCAGCAGTTTATCCCGCGGGGCCGGGGAGCTGTTTTTT
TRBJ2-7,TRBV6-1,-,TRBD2,CASSEGLAGAYEQYF,TGTGCCAGCAGTGAAGGGTTAGCGGGGGCCTACGAGCAGTACTTC
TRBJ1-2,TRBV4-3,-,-,CASSQEGRGKYGYTF,TGCGCCAGCAGCCAAGAGGGCAGGGGAAAGTATGGCTACACCTTC